A selection of T cell receptor beta chains follows, all from one sample in a study of human T cells and chemical hapten exposure. TCRdb ran MiXCR on the 5' RACE reads and lists one entry per CDR3 protein. The top ten hold 2.8% of the sample, which has under 150,000 distinct CDR3 sequences, roughly 18% seen once. These receptor sequences come from a human donor in good health. Both conserved end residues are part of each CDR3. D genes are given only for firm matches. Clone size is shown for a subset of rows, as once, few, many or a class of expanded clone.

clone_size	j_call	v_call	d_call	cdr3_aa	cdr3_nt
few	TRBJ1-1	TRBV9	NA	CANRRTVRRYTEAFF	TGTGCCAATCGACGGACAGTCAGGAGGTACACTGAAGCTTTCTTT
NA	TRBJ2-1	TRBV24-1	NA	CATSDVRSARYNEQFF	TGTGCCACCAGTGATGTCCGTAGCGCCAGATACAATGAGCAGTTCTTC
NA	TRBJ1-1	TRBV4-1	NA	CASSQAVDTEAFF	TGCGCCAGCAGCCAAGCTGTAGACACTGAAGCTTTCTTT
NA	TRBJ2-5	TRBV27	NA	CAPAQETQYF	TGTGCCCCGGCACAAGAGACCCAGTACTTC
few	TRBJ2-4	TRBV18	NA	CASSPVAEGIQYF	TGTGCCAGCTCACCCGTCGCGGAGGGAATTCAGTACTTC
few	TRBJ1-2	TRBV20-1	NA	CSAPDSFYGYTF	TGCAGTGCTCCCGATTCTTTCTATGGCTACACCTTC
few	TRBJ2-7	TRBV2	NA	CASSGTHEQYF	TGTGCCAGCAGTGGGACCCACGAGCAGTACTTC
few	TRBJ1-1	TRBV3-1	TRBD1	CASSPGQSNTEAFF	TGTGCCAGCAGCCCGGGACAGAGTAACACTGAAGCTTTCTTT
NA	TRBJ2-2	TRBV29-1	NA	CSVAGSGELFF	TGCAGCGTAGCAGGGTCCGGGGAGCTGTTTTTT
NA	TRBJ1-2	TRBV3-1	NA	CASSQAGVPDGYTF	TGTGCCAGCAGCCAGGCGGGGGTTCCGGATGGCTACACCTTC